The sequence of this T cell receptor beta chain was determined in a study of cytomegalovirus exposure and HLA in healthy donors. About this clone: No antigen is known for it.

Findings of the study overall: Later on, an analysis found that several of the most significant clusters appeared to be linked to common viral pathogens, which included parvovirus B19. High specificity and sensitivity for cytomegalovirus status were reported for the classifier.

This CDR3 is 12 amino acids long. Germline values: CDR1 LNHDA, CDR2 SQIVND (reference sequence). 60 Vbeta and 13 Jbeta primers were used in PCR. The data were produced by immunoSEQ multiplex PCR, yet TCRdb's version contains in-frame clones alone and is incomplete. The sample carries about 160,000 clones, roughly 84% recorded once. Healthy donors of bone marrow made up the group. This TCR was recovered from a male donor in good health and CMV-seronegative. The V gene is TRBV19, the J gene TRBJ1-2; a weak D match, TRBD1 (6 bases). The sequenced sample was PBMCs. DNA of the CDR3: TGTGTCACGTGGGACAAGAGGTATGGCTACACCTTC. Translation gives CVTWDKRYGYTF. Variable domain in full (rest from reference TRBV19 and TRBJ1-2): DGGITQSPKYLFRKEGQNVTLSCEQNLNHDAMYWYRQDPGQGLRLIYYSQIVNDFQKGDIAEGYSVSREKKESFPLTVTSAQKNPTAFYLCVTWDKRYGYTFGSGTRLTVV.